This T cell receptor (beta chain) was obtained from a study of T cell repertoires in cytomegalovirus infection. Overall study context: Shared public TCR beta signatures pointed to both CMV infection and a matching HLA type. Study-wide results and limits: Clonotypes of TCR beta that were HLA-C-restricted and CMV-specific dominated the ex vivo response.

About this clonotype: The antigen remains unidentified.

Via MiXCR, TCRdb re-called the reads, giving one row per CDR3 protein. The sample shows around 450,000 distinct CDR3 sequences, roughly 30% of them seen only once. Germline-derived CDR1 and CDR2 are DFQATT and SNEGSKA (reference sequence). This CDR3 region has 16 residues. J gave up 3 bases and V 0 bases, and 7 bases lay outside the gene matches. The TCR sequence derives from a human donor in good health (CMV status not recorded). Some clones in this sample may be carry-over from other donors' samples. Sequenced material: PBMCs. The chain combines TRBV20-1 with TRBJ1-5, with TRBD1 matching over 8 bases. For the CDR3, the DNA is TGCAGTGCTAGAGATCGTGACAGGGGTTACAATCAGCCCCAGCATTTT. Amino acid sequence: CSARDRDRGYNQPQHF.